The subject of this entry is one T cell receptor beta chain. The data were obtained in a study of blood T cell repertoires in COVID-19. As for the study in general: The study drew acute and convalescent COVID-19 samples from the United States, Italy and Spain. PBMCs, B-cell-depleted T cells, or T cells provided the cDNA or gDNA that made up the material.

Germline lookup yields CDR1 SGDLS and CDR2 YYNGEE. This CDR3 is built from 16 residues. V lost 0 bases, J lost 5 bases, and 17 bases lay in between. In the authors' methods: Estimates of nucleated cell counts were drawn from the amplification of reference gene primers. Assay used: immunoSEQ multiplex PCR; TCRdb lists only in-frame clones, some missing. V, J and clone size were drawn from that table, and D and trimming were deduced from the DNA. This sample has some 220,000 clones, with around three quarters found just once. The J gene is TRBJ2-5, the V gene TRBV9; weak D call: TRBD2 (5 bases). Material for sequencing was peripheral blood. This TCR came from an older woman with acute or convalescent COVID-19. This CDR3 reads CASSVGGSPTRETQYF. The CDR3 region has the DNA TGTGCCAGCAGCGTAGGAGGGAGCCCCACACGGGAGACCCAGTACTTC. Complete variable domain (other parts from reference TRBV9 and TRBJ2-5): DSGVTQTPKHLITATGQRVTLRCSPRSGDLSVYWYQQSLDQGLQFLIQYYNGEERAKGNILERFSAQQFPDLHSELNLSSLELGDSALYFCASSVGGSPTRETQYFGPGTRLLVL.